This TCR beta chain originates from a study of T cell repertoires in cytomegalovirus infection. V lost 5 bases to trimming and J lost 2 bases, with 7 bases between them. Germline V gene sequence: CDR1 LNHDA, CDR2 SQIVND (reference sequence). The CDR3 is 13 amino acids. This clonotype was counted a few times. MiXCR, run by TCRdb on the reads, gives a single entry per CDR3 protein. The profile covers about 250,000 distinct CDR3 sequences, with around 15% appearing a single time and more than 45% taken by the ten largest. This clonotype originated in a human donor in good health (CMV status not recorded). Some clones in this sample may be carry-over from other donors' samples. V gene TRBV19 combines with J gene TRBJ2-1; D remains ambiguous. The sequenced material came from CD8+ T cells from PBMCs. CDR3 in DNA: TGTGCCAGTAGTTTCAACCCCTACAATGAGCAGTTCTTC. Protein product: CASSFNPYNEQFF.